These T cell receptor beta chains were read from a single sample in a study of shared clonotypes between healthy human individuals. Assay: immunoSEQ multiplex PCR; the TCRdb copy retains only in-frame clones and omits some. The data hold 2 million to 3 million clones, with approximately 94% observed a single time. The sequenced sample was naive CD4+ T cells from PBMCs. The receptors derive from a man aged 18 to 30 in good health. Some clones in this sample may be carry-over from other donors' samples. Both conserved end residues are part of each CDR3. Fields, in order: clone size, D gene, J gene, V gene, CDR3 protein, CDR3 DNA. The D gene is left open where the match is weak. The size of a clone is reported for some rows only, either as once, few or many, or as a class for expanded clones.

NA NA TRBJ1-1 TRBV29-1 CSVEAPGVEAFF TGCAGCGTTGAAGCCCCAGGAGTTGAAGCTTTCTTT
NA TRBD1 TRBJ2-5 TRBV7-6 CASSLSPLLGQGNQETQYF TGTGCCAGCAGCTTAAGCCCCCTCCTAGGACAGGGGAACCAAGAGACCCAGTACTTC
NA NA TRBJ1-2 TRBV28 CASTGAGEGYTF TGTGCCAGCACCGGTGCCGGGGAGGGCTACACCTTC
NA NA TRBJ2-5 TRBV7-2 CASSFRSETQYF TGTGCCAGCAGCTTTCGGTCCGAGACCCAGTACTTC
NA NA TRBJ1-2 TRBV7-9 CASSLAGQKGYTF TGTGCCAGCAGCTTAGCGGGCCAGAAAGGCTACACCTTC
NA TRBD1 TRBJ2-7 TRBV5-1 CASSSTGTAYEQYF TGCGCCAGCAGCTCGACCGGGACAGCCTACGAGCAGTACTTC
once NA TRBJ2-7 TRBV15 CATSRDDHRTYEQYF TGTGCCACCAGCAGAGATGACCACAGAACCTACGAGCAGTACTTC
NA NA TRBJ1-1 TRBV7-9 CASSPQSFTEAFF TGTGCCAGCAGCCCCCAGTCTTTTACTGAAGCTTTCTTT
NA TRBD2 TRBJ2-1 TRBV25-1 CASSGSGRDNEQFF TGTGCCAGCAGTGGTAGCGGGCGAGACAATGAGCAGTTCTTC
NA NA TRBJ2-1 TRBV29-1 CSVERDRLYNEQFF TGCAGCGTGGAGCGGGACAGGCTATACAATGAGCAGTTCTTC
NA TRBD2 TRBJ2-1 TRBV27 CASSSIAGPRTNEQFF TGTGCCAGCAGTTCAATAGCGGGACCCCGAACCAATGAGCAGTTCTTC